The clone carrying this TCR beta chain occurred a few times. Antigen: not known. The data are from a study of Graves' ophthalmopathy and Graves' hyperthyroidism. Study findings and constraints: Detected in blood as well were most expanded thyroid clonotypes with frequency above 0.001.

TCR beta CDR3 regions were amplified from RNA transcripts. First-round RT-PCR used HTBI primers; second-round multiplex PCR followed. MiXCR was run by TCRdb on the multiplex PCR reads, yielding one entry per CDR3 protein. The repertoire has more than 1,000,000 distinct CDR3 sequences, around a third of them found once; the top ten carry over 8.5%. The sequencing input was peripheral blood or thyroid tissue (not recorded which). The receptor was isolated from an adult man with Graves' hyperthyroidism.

CDR3 bases: TGTGCCAGCAGTGAATCCGTGGGGCTAGCGGGGGCCTACGAGCAGTACTTC. Translated: CASSESVGLAGAYEQYF. The gene calls are TRBV25-1 and TRBJ2-7, with TRBD2 matching over 10 bases. Germline V gene data show CDR1 as MGHDK and CDR2 as SYGVNS. The CDR3 spans 17 residues. Trimming cost V 1 base and J 2 bases; bases outside gene matches: 8.